Listed here are 15 T cell receptor beta chains from one sample, sequenced in a study of control samples from healthy donors and cancer patients. Repertoires were generated with immunoSEQ multiplex PCR, while TCRdb's copy carries only in-frame clones and drops some. The sample has just under 150,000 clones; around 90% are singletons. Specimen: blood. The receptors shown here come from a man aged 25 to 40 in good health.

V usage is TRBV5-4 and J usage is TRBJ2-3; 7 bases are a match to TRBD2. The germline V gene encodes CDR1 SGHNT and CDR2 YYREEE (reference sequence). Trimming removed 4 bases from V and 0 bases from J; junction bases left unmatched: 8. The CDR3 loop spans 16 amino acids. CDR3 nucleotide sequence: TGTGCCAGCAGCCACCAGCGGGGTGCTAGCACAGATACGCAGTATTTT. Protein product: CASSHQRGASTDTQYF.

This chain connects TRBV10-3 to TRBJ1-2; D gene uncertain. This CDR3 has 14 residues. The germline V and J ends were trimmed by 0 bases and 3 bases, with 8 bases remaining between them. Per the germline V gene, CDR1 is ENHRY and CDR2 is SYGVKD. CDR3 bases: TGTGCCATCAGTGAGTCCCGGGCAGACTATGGCTACACCTTC. Its protein is CAISESRADYGYTF.

The chain carries TRBV9 and TRBJ1-3; D remains unclear. Germline values: CDR1 SGDLS, CDR2 YYNGEE. The CDR3 covers 17 residues. Between the trimmed V and J ends, which lost 1 base and 0 bases, there was a span of 14 bases. CDR3 nucleotides: TGTGCCAGCAGCGTAACCCCGCTAGTTCCCTCTGGAAACACCATATATTTT. Translation: CASSVTPLVPSGNTIYF.

The V and J genes are TRBV5-6 and TRBJ2-3; D is ambiguous. CDR3 length: 16 amino acids. The V and J ends lost 1 base and 1 base respectively, with 13 bases between them. Germline-derived CDR1 and CDR2 are SGHDT and YYEEEE. The CDR3 DNA reads TGTGCCAGCAGCTTGTGGTACTATGGCGGCACAGATACGCAGTATTTT. It specifies CASSLWYYGGTDTQYF.

This chain joins TRBV5-1 and TRBJ2-2; D might be TRBD1 (5 bases). Trimming took 0 bases from V and 6 from J, leaving 12 bases between them. The CDR3 extends over 15 amino acids. From germline, CDR1 is SGHRS and CDR2 YFSETQ. The CDR3 loop reads CASSLDWGSPGELFF. In DNA form, the CDR3 reads TGCGCCAGCAGCTTGGACTGGGGCAGTCCCGGGGAGCTGTTTTTT.

V and J are TRBV12-5 and TRBJ1-2, with 10 bases lining up with TRBD1. Germline CDR1 LGHNT, CDR2 FRNRAP. The length of the CDR3 is 14 residues. With 6 bases clipped from V and 6 bases from J, the junction kept 7 bases outside the gene matches. CDR3 amino acids: CASGRDRGMDGYTF. CDR3 DNA sequence: TGTGCTAGTGGCCGGGACAGGGGAATGGATGGCTACACCTTC.

This clone has just one count. The chain uses TRBV4-2 and TRBJ2-1; D may match TRBD1 or TRBD2 (6 bases each). Germline CDR1 reads LGHNA; CDR2 reads YNFKEQ. The CDR3 extends over 14 amino acids. The germline V and J ends were trimmed by 1 base and 6 bases, with 10 bases remaining between them. The chain's CDR3 is CASSQGGAVNEQFF. The CDR3, as DNA: TGTGCCAGCAGCCAAGGGGGGGCGGTCAATGAGCAGTTCTTC.

V and J are TRBV7-3 and TRBJ2-2; no definite D call. CDR3 length: 14 residues. V gave up 1 base and J gave up 6 bases, with 9 bases separating them. Germline CDR1 reads SGHTA; CDR2 reads FQGTGA. Here the CDR3 DNA reads TGTGCCAGCAGCTTAATACCGAGCGCCGGGGAGCTGTTTTTT. This gives the protein CASSLIPSAGELFF.

This chain joins TRBV7-9 and TRBJ1-1; D unresolved. V was shortened by 3 bases and J by 0 bases, with 5 bases between the two germline ends. The germline CDR1 and CDR2 sequences are SEHNR and FQNEAQ (reference sequence). CDR3 size: 13 residues. CDR3 sequence reads: CASSFLMNTEAFF. Written as DNA, the CDR3 is TGTGCCAGCAGCTTTCTCATGAACACTGAAGCTTTCTTT.

The J gene is TRBJ1-1, the V gene TRBV7-3, with a weak D call TRBD1 (5 bases). This CDR3 comprises 16 residues. Germline V CDR1 and CDR2: SGHTA, FQGTGA. The V end was cut by 5 bases, the J end by 4 bases, with 20 bases between. CDR3 sequence reads: CASSPRGSHESTEAFF. The CDR3 bases are TGTGCCAGCAGCCCAAGGGGCAGCCACGAGTCCACTGAAGCTTTCTTT.

The chain couples TRBV10-3 to TRBJ2-6; D tentatively reads TRBD1 or TRBD2 (6 bases each). Trimming pared 4 bases from V and 2 bases from J, leaving 9 bases between. Germline V gene sequence: CDR1 ENHRY, CDR2 SYGVKD. The CDR3 is made up of 15 amino acids. The chain's CDR3 is CAISGGATGANVLTF. The DNA of the CDR3 is TGTGCCATCAGTGGGGGGGCAACTGGGGCCAACGTCCTGACTTTC.

The genes are TRBV7-6 and TRBJ2-2; no definite D call. Germline V CDR1 and CDR2: SGHVS, FNYEAQ. Between the trimmed V and J ends, which lost 5 bases and 0 bases, there was a span of 16 bases. This CDR3 spans 17 amino acids. Here the CDR3 DNA reads TGTGCCAGCAGCCCCCAGTGGGTTGGGACGAACACCGGGGAGCTGTTTTTT. This translates into CASSPQWVGTNTGELFF. The full variable domain, rest sourced from reference TRBV7-6 and TRBJ2-2, is GAGVSQSPRYKVTKRGQDVALRCDPISGHVSLYWYRQALGQGPEFLTYFNYEAQQDKSGLPNDRFSAERPEGSISTLTIQRTEQRDSAMYRCASSPQWVGTNTGELFFGEGSRLTVL.

The chain is built from TRBV2 and TRBJ1-5, with D possibly being TRBD1 (5 bases). V was trimmed by 2 bases and J by 3 bases, leaving 14 bases between them. The CDR3 loop spans 16 amino acids. Germline V CDR1 and CDR2: SNHLY, FYNNEI. The CDR3 loop reads CASSEFSGSVNQPQHF. CDR3 coding DNA: TGTGCCAGCAGTGAATTCTCAGGGTCGGTCAATCAGCCCCAGCATTTT.

The rearrangement links TRBV6-5 to TRBJ2-7; 7 nucleotides match TRBD1. The CDR3 totals 13 residues. Unmatched junction bases numbered 4, after V lost 5 bases and J lost 3 bases. Germline V gene lookup returns CDR1 MNHEY and CDR2 SVGAGI. CDR3 in DNA: TGTGCCAGCAGTCCGTGGGACAGCTACGAGCAGTACTTC. It encodes CASSPWDSYEQYF.

CDR3 sequence reads: CASSLKSNTEAFF. DNA for the CDR3: TGTGCCAGCAGCTTAAAGTCTAACACTGAAGCTTTCTTT. The rearrangement joins TRBV11-2 to TRBJ1-1; D uncertain. The CDR3 is 13 residues long. CDR1 is SGHAT and CDR2 is FQNNGV in the germline V gene. Deletions cut 2 bases from V and 2 bases from J, with 6 bases between. Using reference TRBV11-2 and TRBJ1-1 for the parts outside the CDR3, the full variable domain is EAGVAQSPRYKIIEKRQSVAFWCNPISGHATLYWYQQILGQGPKLLIQFQNNGVVDDSQLPKDRFSAERLKGVDSTLKIQPAKLEDSAVYLCASSLKSNTEAFFGQGTRLTVV.